This T cell receptor beta chain was obtained from a study of blood T cell repertoires in COVID-19. On the study more broadly: Italy, Spain and the United States were the sources of the convalescent and acute COVID-19 samples.

Here immunoSEQ multiplex PCR was the method, and the copy in TCRdb shows in-frame clones only, minus some. In the table there are around 140,000 clones, around 84% of which are singletons. The TCR comes from a woman between 55 and 75 years old with acute or convalescent COVID-19. The sequenced material came from peripheral blood.

In DNA, the CDR3 is TGTGCCAGCAGCCCAGACAGGTTCGACGAGCAGTACTTC. Amino acid sequence: CASSPDRFDEQYF. V gene TRBV11-2 combines with J gene TRBJ2-7; perhaps TRBD1 as D (6 bases). This CDR3 has 13 amino acids. In germline, CDR1 is SGHAT, CDR2 FQNNGV. The V end lost 5 bases, the J end lost 5 bases, and 13 bases lay between the germline ends.